This is a list of T cell receptor beta chains from one sample in a study of OX40 agonist ivuxolimab in advanced cancers. TCRdb keeps only in-frame clones here, not all; method: immunoSEQ multiplex PCR. The sample records 65,000 to 75,000 clones, more than 85% being singletons. The starting material was CD4+ or CD8+ T cells sorted from blood, obtained in a trial of the OX40 agonist ivuxolimab. The source of these receptors is an adult with an advanced solid tumor such as melanoma, head and neck, liver or kidney cancer. Both conserved end residues are part of each CDR3. The D gene is left open where the match is weak. Expanded clones are given a class, and other clones once, few, many or no size at all.

size	length	D	V	J	CDR3	DNA
.	16	.	TRBV2	TRBJ1-2	CASSENRQLIAGGYTF	TGTGCCAGCAGTGAAAACCGACAGCTCATTGCGGGTGGCTACACCTTC
.	15	TRBD2	TRBV28	TRBJ2-1	CASSQAGGSYNEQFF	TGTGCCAGCAGTCAAGCGGGAGGATCCTACAATGAGCAGTTCTTC
.	11	.	TRBV30	TRBJ1-4	CAGATNEKLFF	TGTGCCGGTGCAACTAATGAAAAACTGTTTTTT
.	14	.	TRBV30	TRBJ1-1	CAWIWAGPLPEAFF	TGTGCCTGGATTTGGGCAGGGCCTCTTCCTGAAGCTTTCTTT
.	14	TRBD1	TRBV7-9	TRBJ2-7	CASSFEGATYEQYF	TGTGCCAGCAGCTTTGAGGGGGCAACCTACGAGCAGTACTTC
.	14	.	TRBV7-8	TRBJ2-3	CASSARTGTDTQYF	TGTGCCAGCAGCGCTAGGACAGGCACAGATACGCAGTATTTT
few	14	TRBD1	TRBV27	TRBJ1-5	CATLWDRGRQPQHF	TGTGCCACACTCTGGGACAGGGGTAGACAGCCCCAGCATTTT
.	12	.	TRBV19	TRBJ1-5	CASSHVVQPQHF	TGTGCCAGTAGCCACGTTGTTCAGCCCCAGCATTTT
.	15	TRBD1	TRBV9	TRBJ1-2	CASSPRDRVIYGYTF	TGTGCCAGCAGCCCCCGGGACAGGGTTATTTATGGCTACACCTTC
.	19	.	TRBV7-2	TRBJ1-5	CASSKGRDTALNSNQPQHF	TGTGCCAGCAGCAAGGGACGGGACACAGCTTTGAATAGCAATCAGCCCCAGCATTTT
.	13	.	TRBV7-9	TRBJ1-1	CASSTTRNTEAFF	TGTGCCAGCAGCACCACCAGGAACACTGAAGCTTTCTTT
.	14	.	TRBV11-3	TRBJ2-1	CASSYRGAGPKQFF	TGTGCCAGCAGCTACCGTGGGGCAGGGCCAAAGCAGTTCTTC
.	15	.	TRBV5-1	TRBJ2-3	CASSFRGSITDTQYF	TGCGCCAGCAGCTTTAGAGGCAGCATCACAGATACGCAGTATTTT
.	15	TRBD1	TRBV7-7	TRBJ2-3	CASSLADRETDTQYF	TGTGCCAGCAGCTTAGCCGACAGGGAAACAGATACGCAGTATTTT
.	15	TRBD1	TRBV4-1	TRBJ2-7	CASSRGRQGTYEQYF	TGCGCCAGCAGCCGAGGGAGACAGGGTACCTACGAGCAGTACTTC
once	16	.	TRBV7-2	TRBJ1-5	CASSSRGGISNQPQHF	TGTGCCAGCAGCAGTCGGGGGGGCATTAGCAATCAGCCCCAGCATTTT
.	13	.	TRBV4-1	TRBJ2-4	CASSQEYGNIQYF	TGCGCCAGCAGCCAAGAATACGGAAACATTCAGTACTTC
.	14	.	TRBV5-4	TRBJ1-4	CASQPTPNNEKLFF	TGTGCCAGTCAGCCTACCCCTAATAATGAAAAACTGTTTTTT
once	13	.	TRBV11-2	TRBJ2-7	CASSLAPLYEQYF	TGTGCCAGCAGCTTAGCACCTTTGTACGAGCAGTACTTC
.	14	.	TRBV15	TRBJ2-1	CATSPGGSYNEQFF	TGTGCCACCAGCCCGGGCGGCTCCTACAATGAGCAGTTCTTC
.	14	TRBD2	TRBV5-1	TRBJ2-5	CASRRGVDQETQYF	TGCGCCAGCAGGCGGGGGGTGGATCAAGAGACCCAGTACTTC
once	14	.	TRBV6-5	TRBJ2-1	CASRGRDRDNEQFF	TGTGCCAGCAGAGGACGAGACCGCGACAATGAGCAGTTCTTC
.	14	TRBD1	TRBV2	TRBJ1-4	CASNPGTEVEKLFF	TGTGCCAGCAATCCCGGGACAGAGGTTGAAAAACTGTTTTTT
.	17	.	TRBV10-3	TRBJ2-6	CAISEPKDSGGANVLTF	TGTGCCATCAGTGAGCCTAAGGACTCCGGCGGGGCCAACGTCCTGACTTTC
.	12	.	TRBV30	TRBJ1-3	CAWISVGNTIYF	TGTGCCTGGATTTCGGTTGGAAACACCATATATTTT
.	15	.	TRBV7-2	TRBJ2-6	CASSLTGTGANVLTF	TGTGCCAGCAGTTTAACAGGGACTGGGGCCAACGTCCTGACTTTC
.	15	TRBD2	TRBV7-2	TRBJ2-7	CASSSRPGTSGMQYF	TGTGCCAGCAGCTCCCGCCCGGGGACTAGCGGTATGCAGTACTTC
.	16	TRBD1	TRBV5-1	TRBJ2-2	CASSRRQGADTGELFF	TGCGCCAGCAGCAGGCGACAGGGGGCTGACACCGGGGAGCTGTTTTTT
once	13	TRBD2	TRBV30	TRBJ2-1	CAWSGRTNNEQFF	TGTGCCTGGAGCGGGAGGACCAACAATGAGCAGTTCTTC
.	14	.	TRBV5-1	TRBJ1-1	CASSLSQGSTEAFF	TGCGCCAGCAGCCTGTCTCAGGGGAGCACTGAAGCTTTCTTT
.	15	.	TRBV5-4	TRBJ2-1	CASSLVGSSYNEQFF	TGTGCCAGCAGCTTGGTCGGGAGCTCCTACAATGAGCAGTTCTTC
once	14	TRBD1	TRBV7-2	TRBJ1-2	CASSLGDRVSGYTF	TGTGCCAGCAGCTTAGGGGACAGGGTTTCTGGCTACACCTTC
.	14	.	TRBV19	TRBJ1-1	CASSIGQLNTEAFF	TGTGCCAGTAGTATAGGGCAGTTGAACACTGAAGCTTTCTTT
once	16	TRBD2	TRBV5-4	TRBJ2-5	CASSLGLAETQETQYF	TGTGCCAGCAGCTTAGGACTAGCGGAAACCCAAGAGACCCAGTACTTC
once	16	TRBD2	TRBV11-2	TRBJ2-5	CASSLGVRGGEETQYF	TGTGCCAGCAGCTTGGGAGTCCGCGGGGGAGAGGAGACCCAGTACTTC
.	10	.	TRBV20-1	TRBJ1-1	CSAREGEAFF	TGCAGTGCTAGAGAGGGTGAAGCTTTCTTT
once	13	.	TRBV19	TRBJ1-5	CASSMGHYQPQHF	TGTGCCAGTAGTATGGGTCACTATCAGCCCCAGCATTTT
.	13	.	TRBV5-1	TRBJ1-1	CASSFGPNTEAFF	TGCGCCAGCAGCTTTGGGCCGAACACTGAAGCTTTCTTT
.	13	.	TRBV30	TRBJ1-2	CAWSVRGAYGYTF	TGTGCCTGGAGTGTAAGGGGCGCCTATGGCTACACCTTC
.	15	TRBD2	TRBV2	TRBJ2-2	CASRGGSGSSGELFF	TGTGCCAGCAGGGGCGGTAGCGGGAGCTCCGGGGAGCTGTTTTTT
.	13	.	TRBV7-2	TRBJ2-5	CASRPDPLETQYF	TGTGCCAGCAGACCGGACCCGCTGGAGACCCAGTACTTC
.	14	TRBD2	TRBV7-9	TRBJ2-5	CAIPEEAGGGTQYF	TGTGCCATCCCGGAGGAAGCGGGAGGGGGAACCCAGTACTTC
.	15	TRBD1	TRBV27	TRBJ2-2	CASRAGTGGPGELFF	TGTGCCAGCAGAGCCGGGACAGGGGGTCCCGGGGAGCTGTTTTTT
.	11	.	TRBV30	TRBJ2-7	CAWSLSYEQYF	TGTGCCTGGAGTCTATCTTACGAGCAGTACTTC
.	17	TRBD1	TRBV5-6	TRBJ2-5	CASSLRGTGGVQETQYF	TGTGCCAGCAGCTTGCGGGGGACAGGGGGCGTCCAAGAGACCCAGTACTTC
few	14	TRBD1	TRBV6-1	TRBJ2-7	CASGWTGDGYEQYF	TGTGCCAGCGGATGGACAGGGGACGGGTACGAGCAGTACTTC
once	13	.	TRBV11-3	TRBJ2-1	CASSPRQFTEQFF	TGTGCCAGCAGCCCACGACAGTTTACGGAGCAGTTCTTC
.	15	.	TRBV14	TRBJ1-6	CASSPSGGFYSPLHF	TGTGCCAGCAGCCCCTCTGGGGGCTTTTATTCACCCCTCCACTTT
.	14	.	TRBV30	TRBJ1-5	CAWSDQSWFSAQHF	TGTGCCTGGAGTGACCAAAGTTGGTTTTCAGCCCAGCATTTT
.	16	TRBD2	TRBV4-1	TRBJ2-1	CASSQDQGGRRNEQFF	TGCGCCAGCAGCCAAGATCAGGGCGGGAGGAGGAATGAGCAGTTCTTC
.	19	TRBD2	TRBV7-8	TRBJ2-2	CASSLNPPLAGTMAGELFF	TGTGCCAGCAGCCTAAACCCGCCACTAGCGGGCACGATGGCCGGGGAGCTGTTTTTT
.	16	TRBD1	TRBV7-9	TRBJ2-7	CASRKDRGVDVDEQYF	TGTGCCAGCAGGAAAGACAGGGGCGTAGATGTCGACGAGCAGTACTTC
.	12	.	TRBV14	TRBJ2-5	CASSQDWKTQYF	TGTGCCAGCAGCCAAGATTGGAAGACCCAGTACTTC
.	16	.	TRBV5-1	TRBJ2-1	CASSPLSTSSYNEQFF	TGCGCCAGCAGCCCGCTCTCGACAAGCTCCTACAATGAGCAGTTCTTC
.	16	TRBD2	TRBV5-1	TRBJ2-1	CASSLARTSGSPEQFF	TGCGCCAGCAGCTTGGCGCGGACTAGCGGGAGCCCTGAGCAGTTCTTC